The clone carrying this T cell receptor (beta chain) was seen more than once but under ten times. Antigen specificity is unknown. V was clipped by 4 bases and J by 0 bases, with 16 bases between them. Germline CDR1 reads SQVTM; CDR2 reads ANQGSEA. The CDR3 covers 17 residues. The TCRbeta library was prepared with unique molecular identifiers. TCRdb re-derived calls from the PCR reads in MiXCR, one entry per CDR3 protein. The data show 500,000 or so distinct CDR3 sequences, over 10% seen once. This entry belongs to a study of T-cell reconstitution after alpha-beta-depleted transplantation in children. Whole-study findings and limits: T-cell counts and diversity at one year post-transplant came mainly from newly produced T cells.

The receptor was isolated from a female patient between 2 and 10 years old who had a stem cell transplant for aplastic anemia, so the T cells may come from the graft donor. The chain has TRBV29-1 and TRBJ2-6; no clear D gene. The sample in question was PBMCs, mostly from graft donor cells, obtained 180 days after TCRalphabeta/CD19-depleted stem cell transplant. CDR3 coding DNA: TGCAGCGTTGTGGGCAGACCGGTTAGCTCTGGGGCCAACGTCCTGACTTTC. Amino acids: CSVVGRPVSSGANVLTF.